This T cell receptor beta chain stems from a study of cytomegalovirus exposure and HLA in healthy donors. 60 Vbeta and 13 Jbeta primers were used in PCR. Here immunoSEQ multiplex PCR was the method, and the copy in TCRdb shows in-frame clones only, minus some. The sample yields about 170,000 clones, 70% to 90% seen once. The CDR3 contains 16 residues. J lost 2 bases, V lost 4 bases, and 6 bases had no gene match. Germline loops: CDR1 SEHNR, CDR2 FQNEAQ (reference sequence). This sequence joins TRBV7-9 and TRBJ2-3, with TRBD1 identical over 10 bases. The clonotype comes from a young woman in good health and CMV-seronegative. The specimen sequenced was PBMCs. CDR3 loop: CASSSRQGAFTDTQYF. The CDR3 region has the DNA TGTGCCAGCAGCTCCAGACAGGGGGCTTTCACAGATACGCAGTATTTT.